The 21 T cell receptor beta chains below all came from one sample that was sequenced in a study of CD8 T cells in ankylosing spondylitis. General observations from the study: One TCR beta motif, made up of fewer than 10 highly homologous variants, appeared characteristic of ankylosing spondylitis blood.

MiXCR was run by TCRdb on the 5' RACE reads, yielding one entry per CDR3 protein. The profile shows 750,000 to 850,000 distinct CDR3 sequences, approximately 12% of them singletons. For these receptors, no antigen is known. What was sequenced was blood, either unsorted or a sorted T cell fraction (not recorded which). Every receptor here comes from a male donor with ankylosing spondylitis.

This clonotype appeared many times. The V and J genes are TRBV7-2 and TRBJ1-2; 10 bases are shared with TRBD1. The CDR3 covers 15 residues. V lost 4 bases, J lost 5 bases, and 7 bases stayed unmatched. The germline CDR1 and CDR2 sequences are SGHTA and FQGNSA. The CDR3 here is CASSSPDRGSYGYTF. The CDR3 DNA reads TGTGCCAGCAGCTCTCCGGACAGGGGGTCGTATGGCTACACCTTC.

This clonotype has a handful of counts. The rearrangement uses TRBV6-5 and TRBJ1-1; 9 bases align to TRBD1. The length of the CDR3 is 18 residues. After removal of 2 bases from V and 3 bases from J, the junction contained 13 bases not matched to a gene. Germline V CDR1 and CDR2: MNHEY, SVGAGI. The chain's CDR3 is CASSYTSGTGFEDTEAFF. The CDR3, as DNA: TGTGCCAGCAGTTACACCTCCGGGACAGGGTTCGAAGACACTGAAGCTTTCTTT.

The CDR3 loop is CSAPQVVTSTDTQYF. CDR3 nucleotides: TGCAGTGCTCCCCAGGTTGTTACTAGCACAGATACGCAGTATTTT. The chain joins TRBV20-1 to TRBJ2-3, with unresolved D. The CDR3 has 15 amino acids. Germline V gene sequence: CDR1 DFQATT, CDR2 SNEGSKA (reference sequence). The ends were cut back, 5 bases at V and 0 bases at J, with 15 bases in the middle.

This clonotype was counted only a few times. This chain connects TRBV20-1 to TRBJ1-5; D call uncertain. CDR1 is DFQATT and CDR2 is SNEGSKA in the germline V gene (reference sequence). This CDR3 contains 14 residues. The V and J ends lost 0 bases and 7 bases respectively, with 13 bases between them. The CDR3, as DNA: TGCAGTGCTAGAGATAGGAAAGGGAACCAGCCCCAGCATTTT. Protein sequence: CSARDRKGNQPQHF.

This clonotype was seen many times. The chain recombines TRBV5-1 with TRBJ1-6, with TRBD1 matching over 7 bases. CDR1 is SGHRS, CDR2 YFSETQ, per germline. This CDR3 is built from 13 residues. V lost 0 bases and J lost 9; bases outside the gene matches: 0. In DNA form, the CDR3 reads TGCGCCAGCAGCTTGGACAGGGGTTCACCCCTCCACTTT. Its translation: CASSLDRGSPLHF.

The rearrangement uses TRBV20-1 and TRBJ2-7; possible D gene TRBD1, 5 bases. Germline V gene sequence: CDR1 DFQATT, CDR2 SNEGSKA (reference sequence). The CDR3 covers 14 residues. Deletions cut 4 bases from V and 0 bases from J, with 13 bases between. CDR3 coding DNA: TGCAGTGCTAATAAGGGGCCAAGCTCCTACGAGCAGTACTTC. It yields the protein CSANKGPSSYEQYF.

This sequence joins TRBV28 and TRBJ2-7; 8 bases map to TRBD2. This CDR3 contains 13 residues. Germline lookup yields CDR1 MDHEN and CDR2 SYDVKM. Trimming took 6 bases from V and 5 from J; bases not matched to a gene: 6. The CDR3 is CASRQTGGDEQYF. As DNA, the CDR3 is TGTGCCAGCAGACAGACCGGGGGGGACGAGCAGTACTTC.

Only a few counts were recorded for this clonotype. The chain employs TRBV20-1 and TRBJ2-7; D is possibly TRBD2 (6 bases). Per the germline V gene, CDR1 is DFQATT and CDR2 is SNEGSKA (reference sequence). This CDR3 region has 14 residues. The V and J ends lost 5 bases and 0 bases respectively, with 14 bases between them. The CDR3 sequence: CSASSGLSSYEQYF. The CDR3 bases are TGCAGTGCTTCAAGCGGGTTAAGCTCCTACGAGCAGTACTTC.

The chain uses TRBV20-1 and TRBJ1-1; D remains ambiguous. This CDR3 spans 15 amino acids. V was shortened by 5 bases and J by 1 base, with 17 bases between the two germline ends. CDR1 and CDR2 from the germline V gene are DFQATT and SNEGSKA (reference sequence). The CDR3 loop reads CSAPLGRGGNTEAFF. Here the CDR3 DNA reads TGCAGTGCTCCGCTCGGGCGAGGAGGGAACACTGAAGCTTTCTTT.

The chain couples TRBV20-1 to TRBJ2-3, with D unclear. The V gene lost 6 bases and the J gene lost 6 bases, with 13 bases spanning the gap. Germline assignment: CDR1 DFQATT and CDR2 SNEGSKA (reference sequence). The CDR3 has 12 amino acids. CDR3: CSAVPPWDTQYF. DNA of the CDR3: TGCAGTGCAGTACCCCCTTGGGATACGCAGTATTTT.

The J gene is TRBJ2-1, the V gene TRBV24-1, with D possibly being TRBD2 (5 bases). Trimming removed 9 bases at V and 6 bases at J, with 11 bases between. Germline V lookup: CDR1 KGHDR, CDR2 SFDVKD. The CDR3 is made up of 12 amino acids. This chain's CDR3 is CATSEGINEQFF. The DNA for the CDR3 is TGTGCCACCTCAGAGGGTATCAATGAGCAGTTCTTC.

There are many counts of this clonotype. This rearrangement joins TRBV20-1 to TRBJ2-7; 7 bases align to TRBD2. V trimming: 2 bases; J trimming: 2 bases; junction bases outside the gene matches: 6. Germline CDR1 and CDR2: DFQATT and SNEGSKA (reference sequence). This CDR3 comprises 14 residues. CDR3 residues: CSARHPSGAYEQYF. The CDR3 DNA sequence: TGCAGTGCTAGACACCCTAGCGGCGCCTACGAGCAGTACTTC.

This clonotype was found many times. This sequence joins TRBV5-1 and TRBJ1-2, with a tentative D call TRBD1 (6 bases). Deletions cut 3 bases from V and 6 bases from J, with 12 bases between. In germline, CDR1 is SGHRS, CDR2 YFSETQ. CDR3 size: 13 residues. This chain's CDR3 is CASSSQGEDGYTF. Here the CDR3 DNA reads TGCGCCAGCAGCTCACAGGGAGAGGATGGCTACACCTTC.

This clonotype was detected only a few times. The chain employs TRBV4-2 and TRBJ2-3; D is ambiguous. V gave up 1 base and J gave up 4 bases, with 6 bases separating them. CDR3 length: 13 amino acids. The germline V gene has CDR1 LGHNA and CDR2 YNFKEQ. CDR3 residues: CASSQGTADTQYF. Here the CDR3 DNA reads TGTGCCAGCAGCCAAGGAACGGCAGATACGCAGTATTTT.

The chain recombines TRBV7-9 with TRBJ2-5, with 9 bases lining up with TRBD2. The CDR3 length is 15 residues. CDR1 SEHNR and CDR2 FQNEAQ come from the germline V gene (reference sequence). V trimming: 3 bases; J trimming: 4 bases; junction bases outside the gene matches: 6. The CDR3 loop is CASSLVAGEGETQYF. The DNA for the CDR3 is TGTGCCAGCAGCTTGGTAGCGGGAGAGGGAGAGACCCAGTACTTC.

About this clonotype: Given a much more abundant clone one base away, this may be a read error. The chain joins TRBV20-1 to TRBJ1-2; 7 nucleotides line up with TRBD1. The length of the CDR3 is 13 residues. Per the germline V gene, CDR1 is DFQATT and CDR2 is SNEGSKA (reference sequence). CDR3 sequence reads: CTASQGANYGYTF. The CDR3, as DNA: TGCACTGCTAGTCAGGGGGCTAACTATGGCTACACCTTC.

CDR3 sequence (DNA): TGTGCCATCAGTGAGTCAGTTCCTATGGGGCTAAAAGATACGCAGTATTTT. Its protein is CAISESVPMGLKDTQYF. The chain links TRBV10-3 to TRBJ2-3; D is possibly TRBD1 (5 bases). Trimming shortened V by 0 bases and J by 5 bases, and 18 bases separated the two germline ends. The CDR3 is 17 amino acids. In germline, CDR1 is ENHRY, CDR2 SYGVKD.

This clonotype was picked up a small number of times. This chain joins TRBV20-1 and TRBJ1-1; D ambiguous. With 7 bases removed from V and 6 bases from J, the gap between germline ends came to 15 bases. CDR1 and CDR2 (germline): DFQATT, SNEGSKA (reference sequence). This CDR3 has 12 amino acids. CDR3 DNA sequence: TGCAGTGGGAGAGTAGCAGCCGCTGAAGCTTTCTTT. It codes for CSGRVAAAEAFF.

CDR3 nucleotides: TGTGCCAGCAGCTTTAACAGGGACCGATTCTACAATGAGCAGTTCTTC. Encoded protein: CASSFNRDRFYNEQFF. J is TRBJ2-1 and V is TRBV7-6; perhaps TRBD1 as D (6 bases). Trimming took 3 bases from V and 3 from J, leaving 15 bases between them. The CDR3 sequence is 16 residues long. Germline V gene sequence: CDR1 SGHVS, CDR2 FNYEAQ.

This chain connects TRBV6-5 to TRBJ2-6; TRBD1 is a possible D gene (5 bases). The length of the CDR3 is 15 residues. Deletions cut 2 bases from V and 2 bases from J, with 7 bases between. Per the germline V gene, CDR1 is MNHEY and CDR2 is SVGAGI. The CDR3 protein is CASSYVRAGANVLTF. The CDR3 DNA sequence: TGTGCCAGCAGTTACGTCAGGGCTGGGGCCAACGTCCTGACTTTC.

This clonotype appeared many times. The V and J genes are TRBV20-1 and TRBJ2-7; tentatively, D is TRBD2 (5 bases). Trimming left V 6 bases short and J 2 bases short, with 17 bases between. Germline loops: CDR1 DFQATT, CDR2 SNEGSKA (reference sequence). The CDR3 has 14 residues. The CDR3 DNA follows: TGCAGTGCCCAAGAGGGTACCGCGACCTACGAGCAGTACTTC. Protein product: CSAQEGTATYEQYF.